The rows below give T cell receptor beta chains drawn from one sample of a study of T cells in Graves' hyperthyroidism and ophthalmopathy. TCRdb re-analysed the multiplex PCR reads in MiXCR, keeping a single row per CDR3 protein. The repertoire holds approximately 260,000 distinct CDR3 sequences, with around 15% as singletons. Specimen: blood. The receptor set was obtained from a woman aged 50 to 60 with Graves' hyperthyroidism that later progressed to Graves' ophthalmopathy. Each CDR3 is given with its conserved first and last residue. A D gene is named only where the DNA matches it firmly. Part of the rows lack a size; the others show once, few, many or a class for expanded clones.

j_call d_call clone_size v_call cdr3_nt cdr3_aa
TRBJ2-7 TRBD2 many TRBV27 TGTGCCAGCCAACCCGGTGGGGGGGGCGAGCAGTACTTC CASQPGGGGEQYF
TRBJ1-5 . many TRBV28 TGTGCCAGCAGAGTTAGCAGGGTTCAGCCCCAGCATTTT CASRVSRVQPQHF
TRBJ1-6 . . TRBV12-3/TRBV12-4 TGTGCCAACAGCCCGCTAGGGCGGCTTAATTCACCCCTCCACTTT CANSPLGRLNSPLHF
TRBJ2-7 TRBD1 many TRBV28 TGTGCCAGCAGTACACAGGGGCCCTACGAGCAGTACTTC CASSTQGPYEQYF
TRBJ2-7 . many TRBV12-3/TRBV12-4 TGTGCCAGCTCTATTGACAGGACCTACGAGCAGTACTTC CASSIDRTYEQYF
TRBJ2-7 . . TRBV5-1 TGCGCCAGCAGCCACCGCGGGCTGGCGAAGGCCTACGAGCAGTACTTC CASSHRGLAKAYEQYF
TRBJ2-7 TRBD1 many TRBV28 TGTGCCAGCACCCCCCCTGTGGGACAGGGGTCGGTCGAGCAGTACTTC CASTPPVGQGSVEQYF
TRBJ2-1 TRBD2 . TRBV3-1 TGTGCCAGCAGCCATCGGACTAGCGGGAGAGGTAGGAATGAGCAGTTCTTC CASSHRTSGRGRNEQFF
TRBJ2-1 . few TRBV5-8 TGTGCCAGCAACTATGACGGGAGTTCCTACAATGAGCAGTTCTTC CASNYDGSSYNEQFF
TRBJ2-1 TRBD2 . TRBV28 TGTGCCAGCAGTATAGCGGGAGAGGGGGTCAATGAGCAGTTCTTC CASSIAGEGVNEQFF
TRBJ2-4 TRBD1 . TRBV4-1 TGCGCCAGCAGCCGGGACAGGGGACAAAACATTCAGTACTTC CASSRDRGQNIQYF
TRBJ1-5 . few TRBV20-1 TGCAGTGCCCCACAACAGGGTAGGCAGCCCCAGCATTTT CSAPQQGRQPQHF
TRBJ2-3 . few TRBV9 TGTGCCAGCAGCTTCCGTTTTGGGCGCACAGATACGCAGTATTTT CASSFRFGRTDTQYF
TRBJ2-2 . many TRBV29-1 TGCAGCGTAGGGGAGGTTACGCACGGGGAGCTGTTTTTT CSVGEVTHGELFF
TRBJ2-7 TRBD2 . TRBV3-1 TGTGCCAGCAGCCAAGAAGGACTAGCGGGAGGCGAGCAGTACTTC CASSQEGLAGGEQYF
TRBJ2-1 . . TRBV9 TGTGCCAGCAGCGGGGGCAGGGGCGAGAATGAGCAGTTCTTC CASSGGRGENEQFF
TRBJ2-1 . . TRBV12-5 TGTGCTAGTGGTTCCTCGACAGGTGAATGGTCCAATGAGCAGTTCTTC CASGSSTGEWSNEQFF
TRBJ2-2 . . TRBV6-2/TRBV6-3 TGTGCCAGCAGTTTAGGACCAAGGAGCAGCGGGGAGCTGTTTTTT CASSLGPRSSGELFF
TRBJ2-4 TRBD1 many TRBV29-1 TGCAGCGTTGATCCCGGACAGGGGGAAAACATTCAGTACTTC CSVDPGQGENIQYF
TRBJ1-1 TRBD1 many TRBV5-4 TGTGCCAGCAGCGGCGGGACAGGGGTGCGGAACACTGAAGCTTTCTTT CASSGGTGVRNTEAFF
TRBJ2-2 TRBD1 . TRBV24-1 TGTGCCACCAGACAGGGGGGAGATAGCGGGGAGCTGTTTTTT CATRQGGDSGELFF
TRBJ2-5 . many TRBV27 TGTGCCAGCAGTTCCCGAGGATCGGGGCACCGGGAGACCCAGTACTTC CASSSRGSGHRETQYF
TRBJ2-1 . many TRBV7-2 TGTGCCAGCAGCTTAAGTACCTTAAGGAATGAGCAGTTCTTC CASSLSTLRNEQFF
TRBJ2-3 TRBD2 many TRBV11-2 TGTGCCAGCAGCGCGCTAGCGGGAGAATCAGATACGCAGTATTTT CASSALAGESDTQYF
TRBJ2-3 TRBD2 many TRBV12-3/TRBV12-4 TGTGCCAGCAGTCGTAGCGGGAGAGGCACAGATACGCAGTATTTT CASSRSGRGTDTQYF
TRBJ1-4 . few TRBV7-2 TGTGCCAGCAGCTCTCCCAGGGGCCGGGCCGAAAAACTGTTTTTT CASSSPRGRAEKLFF
TRBJ2-3 . many TRBV7-8 TGTGCCAGCAGCCTGTACAGGGTTGATACGCAGTATTTT CASSLYRVDTQYF
TRBJ2-1 . many TRBV20-1 TGCAGTGCTTTAGGTCGGTACAATGAGCAGTTCTTC CSALGRYNEQFF
TRBJ2-2 TRBD1 . TRBV15 TGTGCCACCATCAGCGGGACAGGGGACACCGGGGAGCTGTTTTTT CATISGTGDTGELFF
TRBJ1-1 . many TRBV11-2 TGTGCCAGCAGGCGGGGTCGGGCTGAAGCTTTCTTT CASRRGRAEAFF
TRBJ2-3 . many TRBV7-8 TGTGCCAGCAGCCGCTTTGGGGGGGCTGGCACAGATACGCAGTATTTT CASSRFGGAGTDTQYF
TRBJ2-6 TRBD1 . TRBV27 TGTGCCAGCAGTCCCCGGACAGGCCGGATCTCTGGGGCCAACGTCCTGACTTTC CASSPRTGRISGANVLTF
TRBJ1-2 . many TRBV6-1 TGTGCCAGCAGGCCCGATTGGGGTTCTGGCTATGGCTACACCTTC CASRPDWGSGYGYTF
TRBJ2-1 TRBD2 . TRBV9 TGTGCCAGCAGCGTAGCTACTAGCGGGACCCTCCAGGGTGAGCAGTTCTTC CASSVATSGTLQGEQFF
TRBJ2-4 . . TRBV20-1 TGCAGTGCTTTCGGGTGGGGGCGACCCAAAAACATTCAGTACTTC CSAFGWGRPKNIQYF
TRBJ2-1 TRBD2 many TRBV20-1 TGCAGTGCTCCTAGCGGGAGGGGGCTCAATGAGCAGTTCTTC CSAPSGRGLNEQFF
TRBJ1-1 . few TRBV20-1 TGCAGTGCTAGTTTCCTAGGGACCACTGAAGCTTTCTTT CSASFLGTTEAFF
TRBJ2-7 . many TRBV6-1 TGTGCCAGCAGTACCAGCTCCTACGAGCAGTACTTC CASSTSSYEQYF
TRBJ2-5 TRBD2 . TRBV4-1 TGCGCCAGCAGCCAAGAAACTAGCGCCTCGTGGACCCAGTACTTC CASSQETSASWTQYF
TRBJ1-5 . many TRBV7-3 TGTGCCAGCAGCAACTCCAACAGGGACAATCAGCCCCAGCATTTT CASSNSNRDNQPQHF
TRBJ1-5 . . TRBV3-1 TGTGCCAGCAGCCGCGCGCCAGGGGCGAGGCCCCAGCATTTT CASSRAPGARPQHF
TRBJ2-3 . . TRBV11-2 TGCGCCAGCAGCCAAGTTCAGGATACGCAGTATTTT CASSQVQDTQYF